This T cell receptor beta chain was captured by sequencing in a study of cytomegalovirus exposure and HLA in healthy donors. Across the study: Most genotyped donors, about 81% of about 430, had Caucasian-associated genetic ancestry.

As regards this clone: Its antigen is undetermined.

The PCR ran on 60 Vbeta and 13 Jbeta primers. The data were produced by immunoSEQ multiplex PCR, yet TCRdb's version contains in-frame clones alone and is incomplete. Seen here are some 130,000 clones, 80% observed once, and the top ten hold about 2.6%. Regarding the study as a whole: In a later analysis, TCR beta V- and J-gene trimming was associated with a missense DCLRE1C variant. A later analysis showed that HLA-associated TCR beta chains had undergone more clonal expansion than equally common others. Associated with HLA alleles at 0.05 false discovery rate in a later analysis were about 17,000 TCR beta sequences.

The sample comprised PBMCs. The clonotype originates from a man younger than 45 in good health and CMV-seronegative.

The CDR3 bases are TGTGCCAGCAGGCTAGCGGGAGGGGGCACAGATACGCAGTATTTT. It encodes CASRLAGGGTDTQYF. The chain combines TRBV28 with TRBJ2-3; TRBD2 aligns across 12 bases. Germline-derived CDR1 and CDR2 are MDHEN and SYDVKM. CDR3 length equals 15 residues. V lost 6 bases and J lost 1; bases outside the gene matches: 2. The full variable domain, in which reference TRBV28 and TRBJ2-3 provide the parts outside the CDR3, is DVKVTQSSRYLVKRTGEKVFLECVQDMDHENMFWYRQDPGLGLRLIYFSYDVKMKEKGDIPEGYSVSREKKERFSLILESASTNQTSMYLCASRLAGGGTDTQYFGPGTRLTVL.